The source of this T cell receptor beta chain is a study of T cells in Graves' hyperthyroidism and ophthalmopathy. V lost 4 bases and J 3 bases, leaving 13 bases between the germline ends. Germline V lookup: CDR1 KGHSH, CDR2 LQKENI. The CDR3 loop spans 14 amino acids. Amplification of TCR beta CDR3 regions used RNA as the template. The HTBI primer set served for first-round RT-PCR of the TCR CDR3. MiXCR, applied by TCRdb to the multiplex PCR reads, yields one record per CDR3 protein. The data contain 500,000 or so distinct CDR3 sequences, about a sixth of them seen just once; the ten biggest clones take up roughly 18%.

This receptor was identified in a young woman with Graves' ophthalmopathy. Material: blood. This rearrangement joins TRBV18 to TRBJ2-7; the D is unclear. Here the CDR3 DNA reads TGTGCCAGCTCACAGATTATAGGTAACTACGAGCAGTACTTC. This codes for CASSQIIGNYEQYF.